Following are 29 T cell receptor beta chains from one sample sequenced in a study of shared clonotypes between healthy human individuals. The method was immunoSEQ multiplex PCR; TCRdb's version includes in-frame clones alone and lacks a portion of them. The sample holds 450,000 to 600,000 clones; approximately 85% are singletons and the top ten take 10% to 15%. Sample: PBMCs. The receptor set was obtained from a woman aged 40-49 years in good health. Some clones in this sample may be carry-over from other donors' samples.

The chain joins TRBV5-1 to TRBJ1-1; D is ambiguous. CDR3 length equals 13 residues. The V gene lost 6 bases and the J gene lost 0 bases, with 9 bases spanning the gap. CDR1 and CDR2 (germline): SGHRS, YFSETQ. Here the CDR3 DNA reads TGCGCCAGCACGGGCAGCATGAACACTGAAGCTTTCTTT. It codes for CASTGSMNTEAFF.

This chain joins TRBV4-2 and TRBJ1-5; D is unresolved. The ends were cut back, 4 bases at V and 1 base at J, with 11 bases in the middle. Per germline, CDR1 LGHNA and CDR2 YNFKEQ. This CDR3 has 15 amino acids. CDR3 nucleotide sequence: TGTGCCAGCAGCCTAAGCTCGGGGAGCAATCAGCCCCAGCATTTT. Encoded protein: CASSLSSGSNQPQHF.

This chain uses TRBV11-3 with TRBJ2-2, with 10 bases matching TRBD1. V dropped 5 bases and J dropped 7; count of bases not matched to a gene: 4. Germline V gene data show CDR1 as SGHNT and CDR2 as YENEEA. The CDR3 spans 14 residues. CDR3 protein: CASSLDRGHGELFF. Written as DNA, the CDR3 is TGTGCCAGCAGCCTCGACAGGGGGCACGGGGAGCTGTTTTTT.

This clone was counted between two and nine times. J is TRBJ2-1 and V is TRBV18; TRBD2 matches 13 bases. The V and J ends lost 6 bases and 6 bases, in that order; junction bases with no gene match: 5. Per the germline V gene, CDR1 is KGHSH and CDR2 is LQKENI. This CDR3 has 15 residues. CDR3 in DNA: TGTGCCAGCTCTTCCGGGACTAGCGGGGTCAATGAGCAGTTCTTC. Protein product: CASSSGTSGVNEQFF.

This clone was found many times. This rearrangement joins TRBV5-6 to TRBJ1-1; D not resolved. With 5 bases removed from V and 1 base from J, the gap between germline ends came to 9 bases. The CDR3 consists of 13 residues. Germline CDR1 is SGHDT and CDR2 is YYEEEE. CDR3 DNA sequence: TGTGCCAGCAGTGGATTGACGAACACTGAAGCTTTCTTT. Protein product: CASSGLTNTEAFF.

The V call is TRBV28, the J call TRBJ1-3; TRBD1 is a possible D gene (5 bases). With 3 bases removed from V and 3 bases from J, the gap between germline ends came to 9 bases. The CDR3 length is 14 residues. The germline gives CDR1 MDHEN, CDR2 SYDVKM. The CDR3 is CASSFTRGGNTIYF. In DNA, the CDR3 is TGTGCCAGCAGTTTTACGAGGGGTGGAAACACCATATATTTT.

The chain joins TRBV2 to TRBJ2-7; 7 nucleotides match TRBD1. The V gene's germline CDR1 is SNHLY and CDR2 FYNNEI. The CDR3 loop spans 12 amino acids. Trimming cost V 5 bases and J 4 bases; bases outside gene matches: 2. The chain's CDR3 is CASSLTGYEQYF. CDR3 nucleotide sequence: TGTGCCAGCAGTCTGACAGGGTACGAGCAGTACTTC. Combining the CDR3 with reference TRBV2 and TRBJ2-7 gives the whole variable domain EPEVTQTPSHQVTQMGQEVILRCVPISNHLYFYWYRQILGQKVEFLVSFYNNEISEKSEIFDDQFSVERPDGSNFTLKIRSTKLEDSAMYFCASSLTGYEQYFGPGTRLTVT.

The chain employs TRBV10-1 and TRBJ1-5; weak D call: TRBD1 (6 bases). This CDR3 has 13 amino acids. Germline CDR1 is WNHNN and CDR2 is SYGVQD (reference sequence). The V gene lost 9 bases and the J gene lost 4 bases, with 13 bases spanning the gap. The CDR3 DNA sequence: TGCGCCAGACAGGGTTTACGAAATCAGCCCCAGCATTTT. Protein: CARQGLRNQPQHF.

CDR3 nucleotide sequence: TGTGCCAGTGCTTCGGAGCAGGCCGTCCGGGGTGAGCAGTTCTTC. This gives the protein CASASEQAVRGEQFF. The chain recombines TRBV19 with TRBJ2-1, with a possible D match to TRBD2 (5 bases). This CDR3 spans 15 amino acids. V was trimmed by 8 bases and J by 9 bases, leaving 23 bases between them. Germline CDR1 LNHDA, CDR2 SQIVND (reference sequence).

The chain combines TRBV5-1 with TRBJ2-3, with TRBD2 matching over 7 bases. CDR1 SGHRS and CDR2 YFSETQ come from the germline V gene. This CDR3 has 17 amino acids. V dropped 1 base and J dropped 2; count of bases not matched to a gene: 10. In nucleotides, the CDR3 is TGCGCCAGCAGCTTGTGGGGGAGGGCCATTACCACAGATACGCAGTATTTT. This encodes CASSLWGRAITTDTQYF.

V and J are TRBV6-6 and TRBJ2-7; possible D gene TRBD1, 5 bases. The V and J ends lost 7 bases and 3 bases respectively, with 19 bases between them. CDR1 and CDR2 (germline): MNHNY, SVGAGI (reference sequence). This CDR3 contains 15 residues. The CDR3 spells CASKLLWGVDYEQYF. Here the CDR3 DNA reads TGTGCCAGCAAACTCCTCTGGGGCGTGGACTACGAGCAGTACTTC.

The chain employs TRBV28 and TRBJ2-7, with D uncertain. CDR1 MDHEN and CDR2 SYDVKM come from the germline V gene. This CDR3 spans 14 amino acids. V was shortened by 3 bases and J by 2 bases, with 11 bases between the two germline ends. This chain's CDR3 is CASSFARPTYEQYF. CDR3 bases: TGTGCCAGCAGTTTTGCCAGACCAACCTACGAGCAGTACTTC.

The CDR3 DNA reads as TGTGCCAGCAGCTCTAGCGGGTCGCGCACAGATACGCAGTATTTT. Protein sequence: CASSSSGSRTDTQYF. The V and J genes are TRBV7-2 and TRBJ2-3; 8 bases map to TRBD2. The trim removed 4 bases at V and 1 base at J, leaving 4 bases unmatched. The CDR3 length is 15 residues. The germline CDR1 and CDR2 sequences are SGHTA and FQGNSA.

This clone appeared a few times. This chain joins TRBV5-5 and TRBJ2-2; 10 positions agree with TRBD2. The length of the CDR3 is 16 residues. J gave up 5 bases and V 0 bases, and 4 bases lay outside the gene matches. CDR1 SGHKS and CDR2 YYEKEE come from the germline V gene (reference sequence). The CDR3 DNA is TGTGCCAGCAGCTTGGTACAGACTAGCGGGACCGGGGAGCTGTTTTTT. It specifies CASSLVQTSGTGELFF.

This clone was counted once. This chain links TRBV7-3 with TRBJ2-2; TRBD1 aligns across 10 bases. Germline trimming cut 2 bases from V and 4 bases from J; bases unmatched to any gene: 4. Per the germline V gene, CDR1 is SGHTA and CDR2 is FQGTGA. There are 16 residues in the CDR3. Here the CDR3 DNA reads TGTGCCAGCAGCTTAGGGACAGGGGACGTCACCGGGGAGCTGTTTTTT. Protein product: CASSLGTGDVTGELFF.

The rearrangement uses TRBV6-4 and TRBJ2-7; 7 bases fit TRBD1. This CDR3 has 14 residues. Looked up from germline, CDR1 is MRHNA and CDR2 is SNTAGT. The J segment lost 3 bases and the V segment lost 8 bases, leaving 10 bases of the junction unmatched. The CDR3 loop reads CASDDGQENYEQYF. CDR3 coding DNA: TGTGCCAGCGACGATGGACAGGAGAACTACGAGCAGTACTTC.

The chain links TRBV10-3 to TRBJ1-2; TRBD1 is a possible D gene (5 bases). The germline CDR1 and CDR2 sequences are ENHRY and SYGVKD. V lost 10 bases, J lost 7 bases, and 19 bases lay in between. This CDR3 is 13 amino acids long. The CDR3 DNA sequence: TGTGCCACCACTGACCAGGGTAGTGGTGGCTACACCTTC. Protein product: CATTDQGSGGYTF.

The chain carries TRBV19 and TRBJ1-5, with D perhaps TRBD1 (5 bases). Per the germline V gene, CDR1 is LNHDA and CDR2 is SQIVND (reference sequence). The CDR3 covers 20 residues. Trimming removed 2 bases from V and 0 bases from J, with 23 bases in between. The CDR3 DNA reads TGTGCCAGTAGTATATACGGGCGGGCAGGGACCTCTTATAGCAATCAGCCCCAGCATTTT. Residues: CASSIYGRAGTSYSNQPQHF. Using reference TRBV19 and TRBJ1-5 for the parts outside the CDR3, the full variable domain is DGGITQSPKYLFRKEGQNVTLSCEQNLNHDAMYWYRQDPGQGLRLIYYSQIVNDFQKGDIAEGYSVSREKKESFPLTVTSAQKNPTAFYLCASSIYGRAGTSYSNQPQHFGDGTRLSIL.

This sequence joins TRBV28 and TRBJ2-3, with D perhaps matching TRBD2 (6 bases). V lost 11 bases and J 4 bases, leaving 19 bases between the germline ends. This CDR3 comprises 14 residues. Looked up from germline, CDR1 is MDHEN and CDR2 is SYDVKM. The CDR3 bases are TGTGCCGCAGGGAGTGCGGGGCAGGCAGATACGCAGTATTTT. Amino acid sequence: CAAGSAGQADTQYF.

This sequence joins TRBV4-1 and TRBJ2-5, with TRBD2 matching 13 bases. The CDR3 covers 16 residues. V was clipped by 4 bases and J by 4 bases; unmatched bases: 6. Germline loops: CDR1 MGHRA, CDR2 YSYEKL. In nucleotides, the CDR3 is TGCGCCAGCAGCCTCGGACTAGCGGGAGTAGGAGAGACCCAGTACTTC. It codes for CASSLGLAGVGETQYF.

The count of this clone is one. This chain joins TRBV9 and TRBJ1-3; D is perhaps TRBD1 (5 bases). Trimming cost V 0 bases and J 0 bases, with 13 bases left between them. Germline CDR1 is SGDLS and CDR2 is YYNGEE. This CDR3 contains 17 residues. CDR3: CASSVEGLILSGNTIYF. CDR3 nucleotides: TGTGCCAGCAGCGTAGAGGGGCTTATTCTCTCTGGAAACACCATATATTTT.

V and J are TRBV18 and TRBJ2-3; D is ambiguous. The germline V gene encodes CDR1 KGHSH and CDR2 LQKENI. This CDR3 comprises 11 residues. The V end lost 5 bases, the J end lost 4 bases, and 4 bases lay between the germline ends. CDR3 region: CASSGADTQYF. The CDR3 DNA is TGTGCCAGCTCAGGGGCAGATACGCAGTATTTT.

The chain links TRBV28 to TRBJ2-5; 8 bases line up with TRBD1. From germline, CDR1 is MDHEN and CDR2 SYDVKM. The CDR3 consists of 14 residues. Losses at the gene ends were 7 bases for V and 6 bases for J; bases not matched to a gene: 10. This chain's CDR3 is CASTLPGRGQTQYF. The CDR3 nucleotides read TGTGCCAGCACCCTACCGGGCAGGGGGCAGACCCAGTACTTC.

The rearrangement links TRBV19 to TRBJ1-1; D call uncertain. Trimming took off 5 bases at V and 0 bases at J, with 7 bases between the two ends. CDR1 is LNHDA and CDR2 is SQIVND in the germline V gene (reference sequence). This CDR3 is built from 13 residues. DNA for the CDR3: TGTGCCAGTAGTTCAACACTGAACACTGAAGCTTTCTTT. Translated: CASSSTLNTEAFF.

The chain is built from TRBV30 and TRBJ1-6; D uncertain. The ends were cut back, 4 bases at V and 8 bases at J, with 12 bases in the middle. The CDR3 loop spans 13 amino acids. The germline V gene has CDR1 GTSNPN and CDR2 SVGIG (reference sequence). CDR3 loop: CAWKRVTDSPLHF. The CDR3 coding sequence is TGTGCCTGGAAAAGGGTGACTGATTCACCCCTCCACTTT. The whole variable domain, remainder taken from reference TRBV30 and TRBJ1-6, is SQTIHQWPATLVQPVGSPLSLECTVEGTSNPNLYWYRQAAGRGLQLLFYSVGIGQISSEVPQNLSASRPQDRQFILSSKKLLLSDSGFYLCAWKRVTDSPLHFGNGTRLTVT.

The chain recombines TRBV18 with TRBJ2-3; 9 bases match TRBD1. The CDR3 contains 15 residues. V shed 2 bases, J shed 6 bases, and the junction held 6 bases outside the gene matches. Germline CDR1 is KGHSH and CDR2 is LQKENI. In DNA form, the CDR3 reads TGTGCCAGCTCACCATCGTCGGGACAGGGCGATACGCAGTATTTT. Its protein product is CASSPSSGQGDTQYF.

V gene TRBV5-6 combines with J gene TRBJ2-2; unclear D gene. V was clipped by 4 bases and J by 6 bases, with 13 bases between them. CDR1 is SGHDT and CDR2 is YYEEEE in the germline V gene. This CDR3 has 14 amino acids. CDR3 amino acids: CASSPRRESGELFF. CDR3 DNA sequence: TGTGCCAGCAGCCCGCGGAGAGAGTCCGGGGAGCTGTTTTTT.

CDR3 protein: CASSILLAGPNEQFF. CDR3 bases: TGTGCCAGTAGTATATTACTAGCGGGACCCAATGAGCAGTTCTTC. The chain uses TRBV19 and TRBJ2-1; 10 bases are a match to TRBD2. The CDR3 runs to 15 residues. Germline CDR1 LNHDA, CDR2 SQIVND (reference sequence). Trimming at V came to 2 bases and at J to 6 bases, leaving 4 bases not matched to a gene.

The V gene is TRBV6-1, the J gene TRBJ1-1; tentatively, D is TRBD1 (6 bases). Germline lookup yields CDR1 MNHNS and CDR2 SASEGT. This CDR3 is built from 14 residues. Trimming shortened V by 4 bases and J by 2 bases, and 11 bases separated the two germline ends. Written as DNA, the CDR3 is TGTGCCAGCAGTGGACAGGCCCTTAACACTGAAGCTTTCTTT. It specifies CASSGQALNTEAFF.